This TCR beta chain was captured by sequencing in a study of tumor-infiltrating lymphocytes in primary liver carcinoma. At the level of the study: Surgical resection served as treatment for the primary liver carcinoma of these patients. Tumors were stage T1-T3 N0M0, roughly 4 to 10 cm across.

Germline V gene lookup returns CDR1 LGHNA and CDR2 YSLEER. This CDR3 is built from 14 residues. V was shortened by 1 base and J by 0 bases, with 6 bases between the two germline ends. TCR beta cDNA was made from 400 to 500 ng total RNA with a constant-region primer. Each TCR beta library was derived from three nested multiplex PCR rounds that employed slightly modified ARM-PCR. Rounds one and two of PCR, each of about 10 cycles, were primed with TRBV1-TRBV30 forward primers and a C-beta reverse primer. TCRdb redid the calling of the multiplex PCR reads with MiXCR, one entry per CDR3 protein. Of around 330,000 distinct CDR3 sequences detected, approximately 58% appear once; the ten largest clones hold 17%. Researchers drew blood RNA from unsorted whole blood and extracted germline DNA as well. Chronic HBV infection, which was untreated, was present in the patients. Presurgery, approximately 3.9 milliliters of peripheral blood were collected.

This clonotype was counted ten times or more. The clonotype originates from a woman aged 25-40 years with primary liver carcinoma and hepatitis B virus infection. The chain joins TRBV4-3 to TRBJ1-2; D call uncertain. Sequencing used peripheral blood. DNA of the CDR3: TGCGCCAGCAGCCAAGCAGCAGCTAACTATGGCTACACCTTC. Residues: CASSQAAANYGYTF.